What follows are 28 T cell receptor beta chains derived from one specimen sequenced in a study of cytomegalovirus exposure and HLA in healthy donors. PCR primers comprised 60 Vbeta and 13 Jbeta primers. Profiled with immunoSEQ multiplex PCR; TCRdb holds only in-frame clones, not every one. The profile covers roughly 100,000 clones, with around four fifths appearing a single time and 2.6% taken by the ten largest. Material for sequencing was PBMCs. The receptors derive from a man aged 40-50 years in good health and CMV-seronegative.

The chain couples TRBV10-3 to TRBJ2-5; D ambiguous. The CDR3 has 13 amino acids. Germline V lookup: CDR1 ENHRY, CDR2 SYGVKD. V shed 4 bases and J shed 2 bases, with 8 bases lying between them. In DNA, the CDR3 is TGTGCCATCAGTGTCATCGGTCAAGAGACCCAGTACTTC. Residues: CAISVIGQETQYF.

In DNA, the CDR3 is TGCGCCAGCAGGCCGGGACACACCGTCCAAGAGACCCAGTACTTC. This codes for CASRPGHTVQETQYF. The chain couples TRBV5-1 to TRBJ2-5; D may be TRBD1 (6 bases). Trimming left V 5 bases short and J 1 base short, with 15 bases between. Germline lookup yields CDR1 SGHRS and CDR2 YFSETQ. The CDR3 is 15 residues long.

This rearrangement joins TRBV29-1 to TRBJ1-1; unclear D gene. This CDR3 contains 10 residues. From germline, CDR1 is SQVTM and CDR2 ANQGSEA. Between the trimmed V and J ends, which lost 4 bases and 8 bases, there was a span of 8 bases. The CDR3 sequence: CSVGAVEAFF. In nucleotides, the CDR3 is TGCAGCGTTGGGGCAGTAGAAGCTTTCTTT.

This sequence joins TRBV11-3 and TRBJ1-1; possibly TRBD1 for D (6 bases). The germline CDR1 and CDR2 sequences are SGHNT and YENEEA. The CDR3 length is 14 residues. V lost 1 base to trimming and J lost 5 bases, with 11 bases between them. The CDR3, as DNA: TGTGCCAGCAGCTTAGGTGGACAGTTTACTGAAGCTTTCTTT. The encoded protein is CASSLGGQFTEAFF.

The V call is TRBV7-2, the J call TRBJ2-7, with D uncertain. Germline loops: CDR1 SGHTA, CDR2 FQGNSA. The CDR3 runs to 15 residues. Trimming shortened V by 2 bases and J by 0 bases, and 11 bases separated the two germline ends. The CDR3 loop reads CASSLTKAGSYEQYF. CDR3 in DNA: TGTGCCAGCAGCTTAACCAAGGCAGGCTCCTACGAGCAGTACTTC.

The chain joins TRBV18 to TRBJ1-2, with unresolved D. This CDR3 has 14 residues. The V end was cut by 6 bases, the J end by 4 bases, with 15 bases between. CDR1 and CDR2 (germline): KGHSH, LQKENI. This CDR3 is CASSLSGEFYGYTF. The DNA of the CDR3 is TGTGCCAGCTCGCTAAGCGGGGAATTCTATGGCTACACCTTC.

The rearrangement links TRBV7-3 to TRBJ2-1; TRBD2 matches 9 bases. Trimming removed 3 bases from V and 8 bases from J; junction bases left unmatched: 5. From germline, CDR1 is SGHTA and CDR2 FQGTGA. CDR3 length: 14 residues. CDR3 in amino acids: CASSFGTSSDEQFF. The CDR3 DNA is TGTGCCAGCAGCTTCGGGACTAGCAGCGATGAGCAGTTCTTC. The variable domain in full, completed from reference TRBV7-3 and TRBJ2-1, reads GAGVSQTPSNKVTEKGKYVELRCDPISGHTALYWYRQSLGQGPEFLIYFQGTGAADDSGLPNDRFFAVRPEGSVSTLKIQRTERGDSAVYLCASSFGTSSDEQFFGPGTRLTVL.

This chain uses TRBV9 with TRBJ1-5; 12 bases agree with TRBD1. Per germline, CDR1 SGDLS and CDR2 YYNGEE. J lost 2 bases, V lost 2 bases, and 2 bases had no gene match. The CDR3 covers 16 residues. The CDR3 sequence: CASSVGQGAGNQPQHF. Here the CDR3 DNA reads TGTGCCAGCAGCGTGGGACAGGGGGCGGGCAATCAGCCCCAGCATTTT.

J is TRBJ1-1 and V is TRBV29-1; the D gene is possibly TRBD1 (5 bases). V lost 5 bases, J lost 1 base, and 11 bases lay in between. The germline V gene encodes CDR1 SQVTM and CDR2 ANQGSEA. The length of the CDR3 is 13 residues. The CDR3 nucleotides read TGCAGCGTTACGGGACTTTCGAACACTGAAGCTTTCTTT. Residues: CSVTGLSNTEAFF. The whole variable domain, remainder taken from reference TRBV29-1 and TRBJ1-1, is SAVISQKPSRDICQRGTSLTIQCQVDSQVTMMFWYRQQPGQSLTLIATANQGSEATYESGFVIDKFPISRPNLTFSTLTVSNMSPEDSSIYLCSVTGLSNTEAFFGQGTRLTVV.

The chain is built from TRBV7-9 and TRBJ2-3; 11 bases align to TRBD2. Germline values: CDR1 SEHNR, CDR2 FQNEAQ (reference sequence). V trimming: 5 bases; J trimming: 3 bases; junction bases outside the gene matches: 4. This CDR3 comprises 15 residues. The CDR3: CASSPRLAGTDTQYF. CDR3 DNA sequence: TGTGCCAGCAGCCCCCGACTAGCGGGGACAGATACGCAGTATTTT.

This clone was recorded a few times. The V call is TRBV7-9, the J call TRBJ2-2; D call uncertain. Germline V gene data show CDR1 as SEHNR and CDR2 as FQNEAQ (reference sequence). CDR3 length equals 16 residues. Trimming removed 3 bases at V and 3 bases at J, with 14 bases between. The CDR3 sequence: CASSFTHFTDTGELFF. CDR3 bases: TGTGCCAGCAGCTTTACCCACTTTACCGACACCGGGGAGCTGTTTTTT.

V is TRBV27 and J is TRBJ1-1, with D possibly TRBD1 on 5 matching bases. The CDR3 consists of 13 residues. V was cut by 6 bases and J by 1 base, with 9 bases left in between. Looked up from germline, CDR1 is MNHEY and CDR2 is SMNVEV (reference sequence). The CDR3 DNA is TGTGCCAGCAGGGACACCAAGAACACTGAAGCTTTCTTT. This sequence encodes CASRDTKNTEAFF.

In DNA, the CDR3 is TGCGCCAGCAGCCAAGACGGGGGGGTAGGGATCCCCTACGAGCAGTACTTC. Protein product: CASSQDGGVGIPYEQYF. This chain links TRBV4-1 with TRBJ2-5; TRBD2 aligns across 8 bases. The J call may not be correct, given that the DNA end is closer to TRBJ2-7. Germline V gives CDR1 MGHRA, CDR2 YSYEKL. The CDR3 length is 17 residues.

This chain joins TRBV9 and TRBJ2-7, with TRBD2 matching over 13 bases. This CDR3 has 14 residues. V trimming: 5 bases; J trimming: 7 bases; junction bases outside the gene matches: 6. CDR1 and CDR2 from the germline V gene are SGDLS and YYNGEE. CDR3 nucleotides: TGTGCCAGCAGTACTAGCGGGGGGGTGGAGGAGCAGTACTTC. Encoded protein: CASSTSGGVEEQYF.

The chain couples TRBV5-1 to TRBJ1-2, with D possibly being TRBD1 (6 bases). CDR3 length equals 15 residues. With 4 bases removed from V and 0 bases from J, the gap between germline ends came to 13 bases. Per the germline V gene, CDR1 is SGHRS and CDR2 is YFSETQ. The CDR3 DNA follows: TGCGCCAGCAGCCTAAGGACAGATTCTAACTATGGCTACACCTTC. This gives the protein CASSLRTDSNYGYTF.

The chain recombines TRBV18 with TRBJ2-3; TRBD2 matches 8 bases. From germline, CDR1 is KGHSH and CDR2 LQKENI. J gave up 2 bases and V 3 bases, and 7 bases lay outside the gene matches. The CDR3 runs 16 residues. The CDR3 spells CASSPRVAGTTDTQYF. For the CDR3, the DNA is TGTGCCAGCTCACCGCGGGTAGCGGGGACCACAGATACGCAGTATTTT.

This chain connects TRBV9 to TRBJ2-3, with D perhaps matching TRBD2 (6 bases). CDR3 length: 17 residues. Germline lookup yields CDR1 SGDLS and CDR2 YYNGEE. Trimming took off 3 bases at V and 3 bases at J, with 20 bases between the two ends. The CDR3 DNA sequence: TGTGCCAGCAGCGCCCGTACAGGAGGGATGTTAACAGATACGCAGTATTTT. Its protein product is CASSARTGGMLTDTQYF.

V gene TRBV4-3 combines with J gene TRBJ2-7, with D perhaps TRBD2 (5 bases). This CDR3 spans 16 amino acids. Per the germline V gene, CDR1 is LGHNA and CDR2 is YSLEER. Trimming stripped 0 bases from V and 3 bases from J, with 15 bases between. CDR3 in amino acids: CASSQDDGGLYYEQYF. The CDR3 region has the DNA TGCGCCAGCAGCCAAGATGACGGAGGCTTATACTACGAGCAGTACTTC.

This clone showed up just once. J is TRBJ1-1 and V is TRBV6-1; D ambiguous. In germline, CDR1 is MNHNS, CDR2 SASEGT. The germline V and J ends were trimmed by 0 bases and 1 base, with 12 bases remaining between them. This CDR3 comprises 16 residues. CDR3 region: CASSEASGRRNTEAFF. For the CDR3, the DNA is TGTGCCAGCAGTGAAGCGAGTGGGAGAAGGAACACTGAAGCTTTCTTT.

This clone was detected only once. The chain links TRBV9 to TRBJ2-3, with 9 bases aligning to TRBD2. Per the germline V gene, CDR1 is SGDLS and CDR2 is YYNGEE. Germline trimming cut 9 bases from V and 4 bases from J; bases unmatched to any gene: 12. The CDR3 length is 15 residues. CDR3 bases: TGTGCCACCAGTAAGACCGGGACTAGCCCAGATACGCAGTATTTT. Translating it yields CATSKTGTSPDTQYF.

This sequence joins TRBV9 and TRBJ1-6; 8 nucleotides agree with TRBD1. The CDR3 has 18 amino acids. The V gene end was trimmed by 4 bases and the J gene end by 4 bases; junction bases not matched to a gene: 13. Germline V lookup: CDR1 SGDLS, CDR2 YYNGEE. The CDR3 DNA is TGTGCCAGCAGCCCCATCCCCGGGACAGGCGATTATAATTCACCCCTCCACTTT. It translates to CASSPIPGTGDYNSPLHF.

The table lists this clone with a few counts. The rearrangement links TRBV9 to TRBJ1-2, with TRBD1 matching over 10 bases. Trimming cost V 3 bases and J 4 bases; bases outside gene matches: 6. The CDR3 length is 15 residues. Germline lookup yields CDR1 SGDLS and CDR2 YYNGEE. The CDR3 sequence is CASSAGTGERYGYTF. CDR3 coding DNA: TGTGCCAGCAGCGCTGGGACAGGGGAACGCTATGGCTACACCTTC. Together with reference TRBV9 and TRBJ1-2, the CDR3 gives the full variable domain: DSGVTQTPKHLITATGQRVTLRCSPRSGDLSVYWYQQSLDQGLQFLIQYYNGEERAKGNILERFSAQQFPDLHSELNLSSLELGDSALYFCASSAGTGERYGYTFGSGTRLTVV.

The chain is built from TRBV5-8 and TRBJ1-1; 7 bases are a match to TRBD1. Germline V gives CDR1 SGHTS, CDR2 YDEGEE. V shed 6 bases and J 4 bases; nucleotides not matched to a gene: 15. This CDR3 region has 16 residues. CDR3 DNA: TGTGCCAGCACCCACCGACTAACAGGGGCGCCCACTGAAGCTTTCTTT. Encoded protein: CASTHRLTGAPTEAFF. The whole variable domain, remainder taken from reference TRBV5-8 and TRBJ1-1, is EAGVTQSPTHLIKTRGQQATLRCSPISGHTSVYWYQQALGLGLQFLLWYDEGEERNRGNFPPRFSGRQFPNYSSELNVNALELEDSALYLCASTHRLTGAPTEAFFGQGTRLTVV.

The genes are TRBV14 and TRBJ2-1; possible D gene TRBD1, 5 bases. V was trimmed by 4 bases and J by 5 bases, leaving 9 bases between them. The CDR3 loop spans 13 amino acids. Germline-derived CDR1 and CDR2 are SGHDN and FVKESK. This CDR3 is CASSLRANNEQFF. DNA for the CDR3: TGTGCCAGCAGCCTCAGGGCCAACAATGAGCAGTTCTTC.

The CDR3 nucleotides read TGTGCCAGCAGGTTCAGGAGCAATCAGCCCCAGCATTTT. Its translation is CASRFRSNQPQHF. This chain uses TRBV2 with TRBJ1-5; unclear D gene. CDR1 SNHLY and CDR2 FYNNEI come from the germline V gene. The CDR3 runs 13 residues. V dropped 6 bases and J dropped 1 base, with 7 bases sitting between them. Filled out from reference TRBV2 and TRBJ1-5, the complete variable domain reads EPEVTQTPSHQVTQMGQEVILRCVPISNHLYFYWYRQILGQKVEFLVSFYNNEISEKSEIFDDQFSVERPDGSNFTLKIRSTKLEDSAMYFCASRFRSNQPQHFGDGTRLSIL.

This clone came up a few times. The rearrangement joins TRBV7-2 to TRBJ2-7; D might be TRBD1 (5 bases). Trimming left V 2 bases short and J 3 bases short, with 8 bases between. The CDR3 covers 13 residues. Per germline, CDR1 SGHTA and CDR2 FQGNSA. The CDR3 nucleotides read TGTGCCAGCAGCTTATCACAGGTCTACGAGCAGTACTTC. As protein: CASSLSQVYEQYF.

This chain joins TRBV7-2 and TRBJ2-5, with D perhaps matching TRBD2 (6 bases). Trimming took off 5 bases at V and 5 bases at J, with 21 bases between the two ends. Germline values: CDR1 SGHTA, CDR2 FQGNSA. This CDR3 has 16 amino acids. DNA for the CDR3: TGTGCCAGCAGCCCTCTCGCGGGGACCTCTGGCGAGACCCAGTACTTC. Translation: CASSPLAGTSGETQYF.

This chain joins TRBV7-9 and TRBJ1-1; D remains ambiguous. Germline CDR1 reads SEHNR; CDR2 reads FQNEAQ (reference sequence). The CDR3 covers 13 residues. The V end lost 5 bases, the J end lost 9 bases, and 16 bases lay between the germline ends. Here the CDR3 reads CASSPEAQNKAFF. In DNA, the CDR3 is TGTGCCAGCAGCCCCGAGGCCCAGAATAAAGCTTTCTTT.